This T cell receptor (beta chain) emerged from a study of CD8 T cells in Susac syndrome. RNA was extracted with the RNeasy kit, and a quantity of 0.5 to 1 ug was reverse transcribed using random hexamers. By means of immunoSEQ multiplex PCR, TCR beta CDR3 spanning 54 Vbeta and 13 Jbeta underwent amplification. TCRdb itself ran the immunoSEQ multiplex PCR reads through MiXCR, one entry per CDR3 protein. The repertoire consists of about 150,000 distinct CDR3 sequences, with 95% occurring once and the leading ten covering approximately 0.11%. The V and J ends lost 3 bases and 7 bases respectively, with 16 bases between them. The CDR3 extends over 15 amino acids. Germline V gene sequence: CDR1 PRHDT, CDR2 FYEKMQ (reference sequence). High-throughput TCR beta sequencing covered peripheral CD8+ and CD4+ T cells. The multiple sclerosis controls comprised treatment-naive patients whose relapsing-remitting disease was stable or active. FACS was used to enrich TEMRA cells, whereas the CD8+ and CD4+ T cells were obtained by negative isolation.

The J gene is TRBJ1-5, the V gene TRBV13; unclear D gene. This sequence was found in a human donor with multiple sclerosis. The sample comprised CD4+ T cells from PBMCs. CDR3 DNA: TGTGCCAGCAGCTTCGGAGGGCGGTGGCGGCAGCCCCAGCATTTT. It yields the protein CASSFGGRWRQPQHF.